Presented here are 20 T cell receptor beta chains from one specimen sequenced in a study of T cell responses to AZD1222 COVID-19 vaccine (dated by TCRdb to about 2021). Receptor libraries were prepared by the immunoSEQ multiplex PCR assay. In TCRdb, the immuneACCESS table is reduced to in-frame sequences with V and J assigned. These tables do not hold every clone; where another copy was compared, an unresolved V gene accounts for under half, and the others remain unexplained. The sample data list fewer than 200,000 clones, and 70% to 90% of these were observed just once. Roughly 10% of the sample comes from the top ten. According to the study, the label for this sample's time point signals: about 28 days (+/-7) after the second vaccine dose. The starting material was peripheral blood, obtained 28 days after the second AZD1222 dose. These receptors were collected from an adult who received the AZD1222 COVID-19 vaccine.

CDR3 residues: CASSVLDEQYF. The CDR3 DNA sequence: TGTGCCAGCAGTGTTTTAGACGAGCAGTACTTC. The chain carries TRBV2 and TRBJ2-7; no reliable D call. The CDR3 runs 11 residues. Germline CDR1 reads SNHLY; CDR2 reads FYNNEI. V was trimmed by 4 bases and J by 5 bases, leaving 6 bases between them. The entire variable domain, with the rest obtained from reference TRBV2 and TRBJ2-7, is as follows: EPEVTQTPSHQVTQMGQEVILRCVPISNHLYFYWYRQILGQKVEFLVSFYNNEISEKSEIFDDQFSVERPDGSNFTLKIRSTKLEDSAMYFCASSVLDEQYFGPGTRLTVT.

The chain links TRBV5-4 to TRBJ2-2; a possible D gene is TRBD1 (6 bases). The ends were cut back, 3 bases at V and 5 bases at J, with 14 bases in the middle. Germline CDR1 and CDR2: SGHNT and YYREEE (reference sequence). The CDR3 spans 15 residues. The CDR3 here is CASSWGLGETGELFF. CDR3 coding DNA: TGTGCCAGCAGCTGGGGGCTAGGGGAGACCGGGGAGCTGTTTTTT.

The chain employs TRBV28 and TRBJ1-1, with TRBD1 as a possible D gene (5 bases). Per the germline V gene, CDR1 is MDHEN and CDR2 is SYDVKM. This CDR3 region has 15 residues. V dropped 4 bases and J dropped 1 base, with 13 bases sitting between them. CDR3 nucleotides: TGTGCCAGCAGTTCCCGAGGGGCCCCGAACACTGAAGCTTTCTTT. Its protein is CASSSRGAPNTEAFF.

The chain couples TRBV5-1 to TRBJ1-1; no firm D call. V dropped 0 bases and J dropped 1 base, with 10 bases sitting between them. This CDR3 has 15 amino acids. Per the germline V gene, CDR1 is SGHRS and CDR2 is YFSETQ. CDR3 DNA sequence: TGCGCCAGCAGCTTGGACGGCAGGCCGAACACTGAAGCTTTCTTT. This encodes CASSLDGRPNTEAFF.

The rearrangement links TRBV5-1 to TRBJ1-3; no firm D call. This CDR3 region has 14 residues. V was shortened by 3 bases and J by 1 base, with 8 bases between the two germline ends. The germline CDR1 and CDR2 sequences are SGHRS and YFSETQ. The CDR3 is CASSYSPSGNTIYF. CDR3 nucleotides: TGCGCCAGCAGCTACAGCCCGTCTGGAAACACCATATATTTT.

CDR3: CASSGADRGGYEQFF. CDR3 in DNA: TGTGCCAGCAGCGGGGCGGACAGGGGAGGGTATGAGCAGTTCTTC. V usage is TRBV5-8 and J usage is TRBJ2-1; 9 bases map to TRBD1. The CDR3 sequence is 15 residues long. Looked up from germline, CDR1 is SGHTS and CDR2 is YDEGEE. Germline trimming cut 4 bases from V and 8 bases from J; bases unmatched to any gene: 10.

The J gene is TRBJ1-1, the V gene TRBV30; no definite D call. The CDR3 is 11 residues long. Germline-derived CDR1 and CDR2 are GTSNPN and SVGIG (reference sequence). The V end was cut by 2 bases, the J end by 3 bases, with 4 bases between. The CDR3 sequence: CAWSLDTEAFF. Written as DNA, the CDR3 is TGTGCCTGGAGTCTGGACACTGAAGCTTTCTTT.

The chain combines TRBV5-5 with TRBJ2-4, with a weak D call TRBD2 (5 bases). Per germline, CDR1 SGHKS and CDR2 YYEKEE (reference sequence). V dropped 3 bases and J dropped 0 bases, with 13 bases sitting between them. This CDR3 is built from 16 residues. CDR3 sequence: CASSSGGRQAKNIQYF. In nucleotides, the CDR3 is TGTGCCAGCAGCTCTGGAGGCAGACAAGCCAAAAACATTCAGTACTTC.

The CDR3 spells CATTWTGGSEQFF. Written as DNA, the CDR3 is TGTGCCACCACTTGGACAGGGGGTAGTGAGCAGTTCTTC. V is TRBV2 and J is TRBJ2-1, with 10 bases lining up with TRBD1. V was pared by 10 bases and J by 9 bases, with 9 bases of the junction left unmatched. Germline V CDR1 and CDR2: SNHLY, FYNNEI. There are 13 residues in the CDR3.

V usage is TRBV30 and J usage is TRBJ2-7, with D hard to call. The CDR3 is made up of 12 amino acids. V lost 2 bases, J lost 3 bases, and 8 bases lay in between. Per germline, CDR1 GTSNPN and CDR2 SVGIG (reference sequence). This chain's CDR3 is CAWSNPGYEQYF. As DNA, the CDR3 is TGTGCCTGGAGTAACCCCGGCTACGAGCAGTACTTC.

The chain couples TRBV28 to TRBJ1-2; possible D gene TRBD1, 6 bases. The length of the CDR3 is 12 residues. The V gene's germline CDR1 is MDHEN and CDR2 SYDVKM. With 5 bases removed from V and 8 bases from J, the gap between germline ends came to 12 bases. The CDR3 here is CASSVGGTGYTF. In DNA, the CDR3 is TGTGCCAGCAGTGTGGGGGGCACAGGCTACACCTTC.

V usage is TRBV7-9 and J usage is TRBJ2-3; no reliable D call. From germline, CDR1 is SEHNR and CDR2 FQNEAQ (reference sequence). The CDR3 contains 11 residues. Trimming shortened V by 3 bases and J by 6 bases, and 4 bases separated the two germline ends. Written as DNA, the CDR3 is TGTGCCAGCAGCTTTCCCGATACGCAGTATTTT. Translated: CASSFPDTQYF.

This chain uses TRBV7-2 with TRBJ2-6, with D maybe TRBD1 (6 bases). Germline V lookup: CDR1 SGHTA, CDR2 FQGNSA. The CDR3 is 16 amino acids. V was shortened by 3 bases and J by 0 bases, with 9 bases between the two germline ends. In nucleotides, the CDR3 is TGTGCCAGCAGCTTGACAGGCTACTCTGGGGCCAACGTCCTGACTTTC. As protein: CASSLTGYSGANVLTF.

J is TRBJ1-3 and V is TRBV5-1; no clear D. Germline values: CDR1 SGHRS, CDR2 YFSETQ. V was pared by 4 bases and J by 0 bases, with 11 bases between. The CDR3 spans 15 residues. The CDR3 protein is CASSPQSLSGNTIYF. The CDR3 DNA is TGCGCCAGCAGCCCGCAGTCCCTCTCTGGAAACACCATATATTTT.

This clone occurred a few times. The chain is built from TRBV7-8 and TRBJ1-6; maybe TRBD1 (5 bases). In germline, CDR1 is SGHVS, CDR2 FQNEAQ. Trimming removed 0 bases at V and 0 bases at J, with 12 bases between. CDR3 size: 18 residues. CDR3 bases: TGTGCCAGCAGCTTAGCGACCCCAGGGAGCTCCTATAATTCACCCCTCCACTTT. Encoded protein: CASSLATPGSSYNSPLHF.

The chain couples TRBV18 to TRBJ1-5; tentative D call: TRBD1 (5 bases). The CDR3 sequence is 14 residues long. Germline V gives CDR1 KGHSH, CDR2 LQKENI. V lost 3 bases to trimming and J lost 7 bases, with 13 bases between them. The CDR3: CASSPLQGKQPQHF. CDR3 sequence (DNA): TGTGCCAGCTCACCCCTTCAGGGAAAACAGCCCCAGCATTTT. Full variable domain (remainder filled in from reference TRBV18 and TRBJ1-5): NAGVMQNPRHLVRRRGQEARLRCSPMKGHSHVYWYRQLPEEGLKFMVYLQKENIIDESGMPKERFSAEFPKEGPSILRIQQVVRGDSAAYFCASSPLQGKQPQHFGDGTRLSIL.

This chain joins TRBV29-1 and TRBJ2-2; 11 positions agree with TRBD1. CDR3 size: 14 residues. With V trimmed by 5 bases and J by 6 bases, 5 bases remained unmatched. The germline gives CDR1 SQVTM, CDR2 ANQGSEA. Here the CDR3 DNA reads TGCAGCGTTAGGACAGGGGGCGTTCCCGGGGAGCTGTTTTTT. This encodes CSVRTGGVPGELFF.

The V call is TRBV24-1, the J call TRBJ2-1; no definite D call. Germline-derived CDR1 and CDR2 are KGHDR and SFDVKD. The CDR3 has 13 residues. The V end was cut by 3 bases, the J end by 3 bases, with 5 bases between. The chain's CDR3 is CATSDGVYNEQFF. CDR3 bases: TGTGCCACCAGTGATGGTGTCTACAATGAGCAGTTCTTC.

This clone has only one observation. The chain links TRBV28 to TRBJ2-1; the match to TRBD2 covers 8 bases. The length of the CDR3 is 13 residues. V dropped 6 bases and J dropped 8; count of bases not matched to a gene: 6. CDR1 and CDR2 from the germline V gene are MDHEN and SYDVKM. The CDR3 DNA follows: TGTGCCAGCAGGGCGGGGGGTCCCCATGAGCAGTTCTTC. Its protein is CASRAGGPHEQFF.

In nucleotides, the CDR3 is TGTGCCACCGTAGGAGGGCCATGGGAGACCCAGTACTTC. Protein: CATVGGPWETQYF. This chain uses TRBV15 with TRBJ2-5, with a tentative D call TRBD2 (6 bases). This CDR3 is built from 13 residues. V lost 8 bases and J lost 5, with 15 bases in between. In germline, CDR1 is LNHNV, CDR2 YYDKDF (reference sequence).